This TCR beta chain was recorded in a study of spatial heterogeneity in lung cancer. This clonotype was recorded at least ten times. Its antigen is not known. This beta chain turned up in a library designed for alpha chains; as an off-target read, its abundance says little. Germline V gene lookup returns CDR1 SGHTA and CDR2 FQGTGA. This CDR3 spans 13 amino acids. V was clipped by 1 base and J by 3 bases, with 6 bases between them. The time point is: sample taken at primary tumor resection. Findings of the study overall: Counts that tracked tumor mutation counts were those of expanded intratumoral alpha and beta TCRs.

MiXCR, run by TCRdb on the 5' RACE reads, gives a single entry per CDR3 protein. The repertoire includes approximately 15,000 distinct CDR3 sequences, under 8% of them detected once, and 6.8% sits in the top ten. Sequenced material: lung tumor tissue, taken at surgery. The chain carries TRBV7-3 and TRBJ1-1, with no clear D. The TCR was taken from a male donor with early-stage non-small cell lung cancer. The CDR3 is CASSLMGYTEAFF. DNA for the CDR3: TGTGCCAGCAGCTTAATGGGGTACACTGAAGCTTTCTTT.